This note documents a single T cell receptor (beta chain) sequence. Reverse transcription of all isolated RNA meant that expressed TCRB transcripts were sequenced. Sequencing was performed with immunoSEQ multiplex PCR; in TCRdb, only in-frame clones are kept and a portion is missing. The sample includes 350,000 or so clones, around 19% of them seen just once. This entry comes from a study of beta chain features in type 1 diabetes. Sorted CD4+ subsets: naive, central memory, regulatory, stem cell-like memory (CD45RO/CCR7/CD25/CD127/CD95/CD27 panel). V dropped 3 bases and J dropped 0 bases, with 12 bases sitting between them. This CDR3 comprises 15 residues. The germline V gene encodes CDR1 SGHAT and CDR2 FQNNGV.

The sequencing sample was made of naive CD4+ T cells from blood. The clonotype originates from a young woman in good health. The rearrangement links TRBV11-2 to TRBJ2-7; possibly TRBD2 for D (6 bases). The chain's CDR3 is CASSLRTILSYEQYF. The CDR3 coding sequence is TGTGCCAGCAGCTTGAGGACTATACTCTCCTACGAGCAGTACTTC.